This TCR beta chain was captured in a study of immune cell composition in non-small cell lung cancer. Study summary: Tumours were mainly lung adenocarcinoma or squamous cell carcinoma. Notes on the study in general: Dominant in vivo tumour-associated clones were not shown to share tumour-reactive sequences. TIL tumour reactivity correlated with maximal tumour-associated clone frequency in adenocarcinoma. Squamous carcinomas (around 80%) more often had tumour-associated clones >0.5% than adenocarcinomas (33%).

With 6 bases removed from V and 8 bases from J, the gap between germline ends came to 16 bases. The CDR3 has 14 amino acids. Looked up from germline, CDR1 is LNHDA and CDR2 is SQIVND (reference sequence). In regard to this clone: Its antigen is as yet unknown.

Some clones are missing from TCRdb's copy, which holds only in-frame ones; the method was immunoSEQ multiplex PCR. The data show roughly 4,900 clones, 83% seen once. The gene calls are TRBV19 and TRBJ1-4; tentatively, D is TRBD1 (5 bases). The sample comprised lung tumor tissue. The sequence was obtained from a human donor with non-small cell lung cancer. The CDR3 spells CASRSGLKGEKLFF. CDR3 in DNA: TGTGCCAGTAGATCTGGTCTTAAGGGGGAAAAACTGTTTTTT.